The rows below give T cell receptor beta chains drawn from one sample of a study of tumor-infiltrating lymphocytes in primary liver carcinoma. One entry per CDR3 protein, called by TCRdb with MiXCR from the multiplex PCR reads. The repertoire has tens of thousands of distinct CDR3 sequences, roughly 80% of them found once; the top ten carry about 47%. Sequenced sample: liver tumor tissue from sampling region 3. Receptors were obtained from a middle-aged man with primary liver carcinoma and hepatitis B virus infection. The CDR3 runs from the conserved cysteine through the conserved F or W. A D gene is named only where the DNA matches it firmly. Clone size is given for some rows only: seen once, a few or many times, or a class if the clone is expanded.

v_call: TRBV11-2; j_call: TRBJ2-7; clone_size: .; d_call: .; cdr3_nt: TGTGCCAGCAGCTTTATGGCAGGGAGCCAGAACGAGCAGTACTTC; cdr3_aa: CASSFMAGSQNEQYF
v_call: TRBV5-1; j_call: TRBJ2-2; clone_size: medium-sized; d_call: .; cdr3_nt: TGCGCCAGCAGCTTATCAGCGAACACCGGGGAGCTGTTTTTT; cdr3_aa: CASSLSANTGELFF
v_call: TRBV5-1; j_call: TRBJ1-6; clone_size: .; d_call: TRBD1; cdr3_nt: TGCGCCAGCAGCCCAAGGTCGGGACAGGGTAATTCACCCCTCCGCTTT; cdr3_aa: CASSPRSGQGNSPLRF
v_call: TRBV11-2; j_call: TRBJ2-1; clone_size: .; d_call: TRBD2; cdr3_nt: TGTGCCAGCAGTGTAGAGCTCCTAGCGGGAATGAATGAGCAGTTTTTC; cdr3_aa: CASSVELLAGMNEQFF
v_call: TRBV6-1; j_call: TRBJ2-7; clone_size: .; d_call: TRBD2; cdr3_nt: TGTGCCAGCAGTTCCCCGGAACTAGCGGGAGGCGACGAGCAATACTTC; cdr3_aa: CASSSPELAGGDEQYF
v_call: TRBV6-6; j_call: TRBJ1-5; clone_size: .; d_call: TRBD1; cdr3_nt: TGTGCCAGCAAGACGGGGACAGTCGATGGCAATCAGCCCCAGCATTTC; cdr3_aa: CASKTGTVDGNQPQHF
v_call: TRBV4-2; j_call: TRBJ2-1; clone_size: .; d_call: .; cdr3_nt: TGTGCCAGCAACCTAGGGCACAGCGACATTGAGCAGTTCTTC; cdr3_aa: CASNLGHSDIEQFF
v_call: TRBV11-2; j_call: TRBJ2-5; clone_size: .; d_call: TRBD2; cdr3_nt: TGTGCCAACAGGCAAACTCCTTGGGGGGGGAAAGAGACCCAGTACTTC; cdr3_aa: CANRQTPWGGKETQYF
v_call: TRBV5-1; j_call: TRBJ2-5; clone_size: .; d_call: TRBD2; cdr3_nt: TGCGCCAACAGCCTGGCCGTGCGGGGGATCCAAGAGACCCAGTACTTC; cdr3_aa: CANSLAVRGIQETQYF
v_call: TRBV28; j_call: TRBJ1-5; clone_size: .; d_call: .; cdr3_nt: TGTGCCAGCAGAAGAGGGGAAGTCAATCAGTCCCAGCATTTT; cdr3_aa: CASRRGEVNQSQHF
v_call: TRBV7-9; j_call: TRBJ2-5; clone_size: many; d_call: .; cdr3_nt: TGTGCCAGCACCCACACCAGGGGCCCCCAAGAGACCCAGTACTTC; cdr3_aa: CASTHTRGPQETQYF
v_call: TRBV4-1; j_call: TRBJ1-6; clone_size: .; d_call: TRBD1; cdr3_nt: TGCCTCAGCAGCCACCACCTACAGGGGGCGCATTCACCCCTCCACTTT; cdr3_aa: CLSSHHLQGAHSPLHF
v_call: TRBV29-1; j_call: TRBJ1-3; clone_size: .; d_call: .; cdr3_nt: TGCGGCGTTGAAGATCGGGGGGCGTTTGGAAACACAATATATTTT; cdr3_aa: CGVEDRGAFGNTIYF
v_call: TRBV10-3; j_call: TRBJ1-1; clone_size: .; d_call: .; cdr3_nt: TGTGCCATCAATGAGTTGCCGGGCGGGTCTGAAGCTTTCTTT; cdr3_aa: CAINELPGGSEAFF
v_call: TRBV11-2; j_call: TRBJ1-4; clone_size: .; d_call: .; cdr3_nt: TGTACCAGCAGCAAGACTCCTGGAGGAACAAATGAGGAACTGTTTTTT; cdr3_aa: CTSSKTPGGTNEELFF
v_call: TRBV4-1; j_call: TRBJ1-3; clone_size: .; d_call: .; cdr3_nt: TGCGCCAGCAGCCAATTATTCTCTGGAAACACCATATATTTT; cdr3_aa: CASSQLFSGNTIYF
v_call: TRBV10-3; j_call: TRBJ2-7; clone_size: .; d_call: .; cdr3_nt: TGTGCCATCAGTGGACCCGTAGGGGGAGGCTACGAGCAATACTTC; cdr3_aa: CAISGPVGGGYEQYF
v_call: TRBV4-1; j_call: TRBJ2-7; clone_size: .; d_call: TRBD2; cdr3_nt: TGCGCCAGCAGCCGAGAACTAGCGGGAGGATACGAGCAATACTTC; cdr3_aa: CASSRELAGGYEQYF
v_call: TRBV5-1; j_call: TRBJ2-5; clone_size: many; d_call: .; cdr3_nt: TGCGCCAGCAGCTTAGAGGGCCGGTATGGAGAGACCCAGTACTTC; cdr3_aa: CASSLEGRYGETQYF
v_call: TRBV29-1; j_call: TRBJ1-5; clone_size: .; d_call: TRBD1; cdr3_nt: TGCAGCGTGACAGCAGGGGGTTTCAATCTGCCCCAGCATTTT; cdr3_aa: CSVTAGGFNLPQHF
v_call: TRBV12-3/TRBV12-4; j_call: TRBJ1-2; clone_size: .; d_call: TRBD1; cdr3_nt: TGTGTCAACAGCCTCGGAGAGGGGGCAAACTATGGCTACACCTTC; cdr3_aa: CVNSLGEGANYGYTF
v_call: TRBV5-1; j_call: TRBJ1-1; clone_size: .; d_call: .; cdr3_nt: TGCGTCAGCAGTGCCCGCGGACGGACGAACACTGAAGCTTTCTTT; cdr3_aa: CVSSARGRTNTEAFF
v_call: TRBV5-4; j_call: TRBJ1-6; clone_size: .; d_call: .; cdr3_nt: TGTGCCAGCAGCCTATCGCAGGGGAATAGTTTACCTCTCCACTTT; cdr3_aa: CASSLSQGNSLPLHF
v_call: TRBV14; j_call: TRBJ1-1; clone_size: .; d_call: .; cdr3_nt: TGTGCCAGCAGGCCCCTGGAGGGAAACACTGAAGCTTTCTTC; cdr3_aa: CASRPLEGNTEAFF
v_call: TRBV4-2; j_call: TRBJ1-5; clone_size: .; d_call: .; cdr3_nt: TGTGCCAGCAGCCAAGAGTCCGGGATTAGCAATCAGTCCCAGCATTTT; cdr3_aa: CASSQESGISNQSQHF
v_call: TRBV12-3/TRBV12-4; j_call: TRBJ2-7; clone_size: .; d_call: .; cdr3_nt: TGCGCCAGCGGACCGAGACAGAGCTACGAGCAGTACTTC; cdr3_aa: CASGPRQSYEQYF
v_call: TRBV6-2/TRBV6-3; j_call: TRBJ2-4; clone_size: .; d_call: .; cdr3_nt: TGTGCCAGCGGTTTGGAACCAGCCAAAAACATTGAGTACTTC; cdr3_aa: CASGLEPAKNIEYF
v_call: TRBV12-3/TRBV12-4; j_call: TRBJ2-7; clone_size: .; d_call: .; cdr3_nt: TGTGCCAGCAATCAAGGGACGGGCTCGACCTACGAGCAGTATTTC; cdr3_aa: CASNQGTGSTYEQYF
v_call: TRBV4-2; j_call: TRBJ2-7; clone_size: few; d_call: .; cdr3_nt: TGTGCCAGCAACCAAGGTGTGAATGAGCAGTATTTC; cdr3_aa: CASNQGVNEQYF
v_call: TRBV6-2/TRBV6-3; j_call: TRBJ2-2; clone_size: .; d_call: TRBD1; cdr3_nt: TGTGACAGCGAATCCGGGACAGGGCACACCGGGAAGCTGTTTTTT; cdr3_aa: CDSESGTGHTGKLFF
v_call: TRBV4-2; j_call: TRBJ2-7; clone_size: .; d_call: TRBD2; cdr3_nt: TGTGCCAGCAGTGGAAAACCGGGACTAGCGGGAGGATCACACGACCAGTACTTC; cdr3_aa: CASSGKPGLAGGSHDQYF
v_call: TRBV6-2/TRBV6-3; j_call: TRBJ2-7; clone_size: .; d_call: .; cdr3_nt: TGTACCAGCAGTTACTGGACTACCTACGGGCAGTACTTC; cdr3_aa: CTSSYWTTYGQYF
v_call: TRBV29-1; j_call: TRBJ2-2; clone_size: .; d_call: .; cdr3_nt: TGCAGCGTTCAAGGACGGGGCACCGGGGAGCTGTTTTTT; cdr3_aa: CSVQGRGTGELFF
v_call: TRBV24-1; j_call: TRBJ2-1; clone_size: many; d_call: .; cdr3_nt: TGTGCCACCAGTGTAAAGCTAGCGCGTTCTTACAATGAGCAGTTCTTC; cdr3_aa: CATSVKLARSYNEQFF
v_call: TRBV5-4; j_call: TRBJ2-7; clone_size: .; d_call: TRBD2; cdr3_nt: TGCGCCAGCAGCTTGGATCGCGGGAGTCTCTACGTGCAGCACTTC; cdr3_aa: CASSLDRGSLYVQHF
v_call: TRBV12-3/TRBV12-4; j_call: TRBJ2-4; clone_size: .; d_call: .; cdr3_nt: TGTCCCAGCAGTTTGTGGGGTGGGGCGGACATAGCCAAAGACATTCAGTACTTC; cdr3_aa: CPSSLWGGADIAKDIQYF
v_call: TRBV10-3; j_call: TRBJ2-2; clone_size: .; d_call: TRBD2; cdr3_nt: TGCGCCATCAGGGAGCGGGACGAGACCGGGAAGCTGTTTTTT; cdr3_aa: CAIRERDETGKLFF
v_call: TRBV12-3/TRBV12-4; j_call: TRBJ1-2; clone_size: .; d_call: .; cdr3_nt: TGTGCCAGCAGTTTGAGGGGGGCGGAGGGCTACACGTTC; cdr3_aa: CASSLRGAEGYTF
v_call: TRBV4-1; j_call: TRBJ1-5; clone_size: .; d_call: .; cdr3_nt: TGCGCCAGCAGCCAAGGAGGCGGACAGCTGGATCGGCCCCAGCATTTT; cdr3_aa: CASSQGGGQLDRPQHF
v_call: TRBV6-2/TRBV6-3; j_call: TRBJ1-3; clone_size: .; d_call: .; cdr3_nt: TGTGCCAACAGTTACTTGGGACCGTGGTCGGACATCGTATATTTT; cdr3_aa: CANSYLGPWSDIVYF
v_call: TRBV4-3; j_call: TRBJ2-1; clone_size: .; d_call: .; cdr3_nt: TGCGCCAGCAGCCAAGATAGTGCAGACACCTACAATGAGCCGTTCTTC; cdr3_aa: CASSQDSADTYNEPFF
v_call: TRBV12-3/TRBV12-4; j_call: TRBJ1-5; clone_size: once; d_call: .; cdr3_nt: TGTGCCAGCAGTGAAGGGGTAGGGCAGCCCCAACATTTT; cdr3_aa: CASSEGVGQPQHF
v_call: TRBV7-9; j_call: TRBJ2-1; clone_size: .; d_call: .; cdr3_nt: TGTGCCAGCAGCTTATCATATCGGGGGCCTAAAACAAATAAGCAGTTCTTC; cdr3_aa: CASSLSYRGPKTNKQFF
v_call: TRBV10-3; j_call: TRBJ2-7; clone_size: .; d_call: .; cdr3_nt: TGTGCCATCAGTGAATCCAGGGCGGACGAGCATTACTTC; cdr3_aa: CAISESRADEHYF
v_call: TRBV28; j_call: TRBJ1-6; clone_size: .; d_call: TRBD1; cdr3_nt: TGTGCCAGCGGGACAGGGTCGACCTATAATTCACCCCCCCACTTT; cdr3_aa: CASGTGSTYNSPPHF
v_call: TRBV29-1; j_call: TRBJ2-1; clone_size: .; d_call: TRBD1; cdr3_nt: TGCAGCGTGATCGGACAGGGGATCTACGATGAGCAGTTCTTC; cdr3_aa: CSVIGQGIYDEQFF
v_call: TRBV4-1; j_call: TRBJ1-6; clone_size: large; d_call: TRBD1; cdr3_nt: TGCGCCAGCAGCCACCACCTACAGGGGGCGGATTCACCCCTCCACTTT; cdr3_aa: CASSHHLQGADSPLHF
v_call: TRBV10-2; j_call: TRBJ1-1; clone_size: .; d_call: .; cdr3_nt: TGCGCCAGCGGTGAAGGGCATGAAGCTTTCTTT; cdr3_aa: CASGEGHEAFF